These 5 T cell receptor beta chains originate from one sample sequenced in a study of OX40 agonist ivuxolimab in advanced cancers. Data came from immunoSEQ multiplex PCR; TCRdb stores just in-frame clones and leaves some out. In the table there are fewer than 25,000 clones, 80% to 90% of which are singletons. The sequencing here drew on CD4+ or CD8+ T cells sorted from blood, taken in a trial of the OX40 agonist ivuxolimab. The source of these receptors is an adult with an advanced solid tumor such as melanoma, head and neck, liver or kidney cancer.

The genes are TRBV18 and TRBJ2-1, with D perhaps given as TRBD1 or TRBD2 (6 bases each). CDR3 length: 15 residues. Germline values: CDR1 KGHSH, CDR2 LQKENI. V lost 1 base and J lost 2, with 9 bases in between. Here the CDR3 reads CASSPQGGTYNEQFF. The CDR3 bases are TGTGCCAGCTCACCACAGGGGGGAACCTACAATGAGCAGTTCTTC.

This clone was recorded only once. The chain combines TRBV5-1 with TRBJ2-7; 7 nucleotides match TRBD1. Germline-derived CDR1 and CDR2 are SGHRS and YFSETQ. Trimming at V came to 4 bases and at J to 2 bases, leaving 3 bases not matched to a gene. The CDR3 has 13 amino acids. Written as DNA, the CDR3 is TGCGCCAGCAGCGTTGACAGGGCCTACGAGCAGTACTTC. Translating it yields CASSVDRAYEQYF.

The V call is TRBV2, the J call TRBJ1-5, with no clear D. Germline loops: CDR1 SNHLY, CDR2 FYNNEI. The CDR3 is made up of 14 amino acids. Trimming took off 3 bases at V and 1 base at J, with 7 bases between the two ends. The CDR3 DNA reads TGTGCCAGCAGTGAGGGATGGAGCAATCAGCCCCAGCATTTT. Residues: CASSEGWSNQPQHF.

J is TRBJ2-5 and V is TRBV5-1; 9 nucleotides line up with TRBD1. This CDR3 is built from 14 residues. The ends lost 4 bases at V and 4 bases at J; junction bases unmatched: 5. Germline CDR1 is SGHRS and CDR2 is YFSETQ. CDR3 sequence reads: CASSEGTGPETQYF. The CDR3 DNA is TGCGCCAGCAGCGAGGGGACAGGGCCAGAGACCCAGTACTTC.

J is TRBJ2-7 and V is TRBV5-1, with 11 positions matching TRBD1. The CDR3 consists of 15 residues. With 3 bases clipped from V and 6 bases from J, the junction kept 8 bases outside the gene matches. The germline CDR1 and CDR2 sequences are SGHRS and YFSETQ. The CDR3 sequence: CASSWGQGGLSEQYF. CDR3 nucleotide sequence: TGCGCCAGCAGCTGGGGACAGGGGGGACTAAGCGAGCAGTACTTC.